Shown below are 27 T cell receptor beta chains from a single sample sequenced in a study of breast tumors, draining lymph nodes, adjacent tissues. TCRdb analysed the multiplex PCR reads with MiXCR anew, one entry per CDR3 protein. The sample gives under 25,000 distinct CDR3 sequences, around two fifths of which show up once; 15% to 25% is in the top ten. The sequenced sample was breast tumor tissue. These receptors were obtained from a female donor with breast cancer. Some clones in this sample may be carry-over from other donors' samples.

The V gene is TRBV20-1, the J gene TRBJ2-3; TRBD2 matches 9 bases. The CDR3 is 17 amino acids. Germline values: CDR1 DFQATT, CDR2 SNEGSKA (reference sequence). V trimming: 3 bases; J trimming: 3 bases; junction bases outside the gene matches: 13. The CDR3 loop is CSARDSKGGRVTDTQYF. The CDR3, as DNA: TGCAGTGCTAGGGACAGTAAAGGCGGGAGGGTGACAGATACGCAGTATTTT.

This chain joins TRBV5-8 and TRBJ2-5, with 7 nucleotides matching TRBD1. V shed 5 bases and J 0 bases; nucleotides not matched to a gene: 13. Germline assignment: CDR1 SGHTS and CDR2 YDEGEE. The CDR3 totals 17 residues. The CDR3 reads CASRLGTVGPNQETQYF. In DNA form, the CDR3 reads TGTGCCAGCAGACTAGGGACAGTGGGGCCCAACCAAGAGACCCAGTACTTC.

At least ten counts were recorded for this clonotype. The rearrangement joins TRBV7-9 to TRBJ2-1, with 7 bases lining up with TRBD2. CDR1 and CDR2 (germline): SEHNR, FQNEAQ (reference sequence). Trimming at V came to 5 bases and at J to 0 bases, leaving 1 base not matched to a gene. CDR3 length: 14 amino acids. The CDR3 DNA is TGTGCCAGCAGCCCTAGCGGCTCCTACAATGAGCAGTTCTTC. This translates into CASSPSGSYNEQFF.

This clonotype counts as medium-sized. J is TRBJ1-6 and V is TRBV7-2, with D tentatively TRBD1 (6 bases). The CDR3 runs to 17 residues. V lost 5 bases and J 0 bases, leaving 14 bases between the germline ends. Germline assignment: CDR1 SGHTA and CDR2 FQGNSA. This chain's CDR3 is CASSHNQGSSYNSPLHF. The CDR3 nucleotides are TGTGCCAGCAGCCACAACCAGGGGAGCTCCTATAATTCACCCCTCCACTTT.

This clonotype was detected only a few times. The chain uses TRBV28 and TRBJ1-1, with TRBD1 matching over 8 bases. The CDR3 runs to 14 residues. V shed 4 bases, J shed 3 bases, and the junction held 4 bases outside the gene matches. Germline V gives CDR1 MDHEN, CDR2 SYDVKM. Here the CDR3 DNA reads TGTGCCAGCAGTTCAGGGGGCTACGACACTGAAGCTTTCTTT. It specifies CASSSGGYDTEAFF. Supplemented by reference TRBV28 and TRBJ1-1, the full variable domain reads DVKVTQSSRYLVKRTGEKVFLECVQDMDHENMFWYRQDPGLGLRLIYFSYDVKMKEKGDIPEGYSVSREKKERFSLILESASTNQTSMYLCASSSGGYDTEAFFGQGTRLTVV.

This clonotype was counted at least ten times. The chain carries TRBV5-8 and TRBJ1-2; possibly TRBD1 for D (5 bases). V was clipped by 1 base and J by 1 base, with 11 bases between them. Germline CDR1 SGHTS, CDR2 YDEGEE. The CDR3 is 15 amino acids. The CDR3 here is CASSLPQGGNYGYTF. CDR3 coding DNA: TGTGCCAGCAGCTTGCCCCAGGGAGGTAACTATGGCTACACCTTC.

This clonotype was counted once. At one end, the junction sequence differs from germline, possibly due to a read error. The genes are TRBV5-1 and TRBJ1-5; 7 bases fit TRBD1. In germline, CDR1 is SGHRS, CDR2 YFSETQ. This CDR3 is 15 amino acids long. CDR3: CASSPTGTVNQPQHF. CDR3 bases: TGTGCCAGCAGCCCGACCGGGACAGTTAATCAGCCCCAGCATTTT.

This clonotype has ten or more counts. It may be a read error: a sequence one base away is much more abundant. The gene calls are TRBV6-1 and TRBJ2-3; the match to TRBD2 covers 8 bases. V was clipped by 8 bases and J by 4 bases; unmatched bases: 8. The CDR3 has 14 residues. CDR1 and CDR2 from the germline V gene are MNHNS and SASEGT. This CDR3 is CASGRAGGADTQYF. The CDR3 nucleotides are TGTGCCAGCGGGCGGGCGGGAGGTGCAGATACGCAGTATTTT.

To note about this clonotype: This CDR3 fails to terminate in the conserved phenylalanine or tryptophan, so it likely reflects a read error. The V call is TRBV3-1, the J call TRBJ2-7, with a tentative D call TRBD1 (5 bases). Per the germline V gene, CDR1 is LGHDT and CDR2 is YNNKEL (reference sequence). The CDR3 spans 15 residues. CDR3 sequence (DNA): TGCGCCAGCAGCCAAGAGTCAGGGCCCTCCTACGAGCAGTACCTC. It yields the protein CASSQESGPSYEQYL.

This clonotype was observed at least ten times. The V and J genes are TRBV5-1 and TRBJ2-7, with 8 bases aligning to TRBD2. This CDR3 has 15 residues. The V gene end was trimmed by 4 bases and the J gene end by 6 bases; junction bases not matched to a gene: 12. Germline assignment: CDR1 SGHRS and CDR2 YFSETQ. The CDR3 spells CASSLDGGGGSEQYF. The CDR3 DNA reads TGCGCCAGCAGCCTGGACGGGGGGGGCGGCTCCGAGCAGTACTTC. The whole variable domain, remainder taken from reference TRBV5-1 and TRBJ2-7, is KAGVTQTPRYLIKTRGQQVTLSCSPISGHRSVSWYQQTPGQGLQFLFEYFSETQRNKGNFPGRFSGRQFSNSRSEMNVSTLELGDSALYLCASSLDGGGGSEQYFGPGTRLTVT.

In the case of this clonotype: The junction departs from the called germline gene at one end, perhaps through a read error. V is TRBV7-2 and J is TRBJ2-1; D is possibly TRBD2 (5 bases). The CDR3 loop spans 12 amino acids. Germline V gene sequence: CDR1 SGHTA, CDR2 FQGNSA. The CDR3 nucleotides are TGTGCCCGCAGCTTCCCGGGGAATGAGCAGCCCTTC. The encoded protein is CARSFPGNEQPF.

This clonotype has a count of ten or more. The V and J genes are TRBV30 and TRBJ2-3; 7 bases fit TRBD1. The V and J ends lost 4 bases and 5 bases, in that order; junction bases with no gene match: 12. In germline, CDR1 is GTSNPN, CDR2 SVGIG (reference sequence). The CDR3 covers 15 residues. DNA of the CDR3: TGTGCCTGGAAGACAGGGTCCTTCCTAGGAGATACGCAGTATTTT. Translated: CAWKTGSFLGDTQYF. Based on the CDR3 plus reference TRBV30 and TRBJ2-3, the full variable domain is SQTIHQWPATLVQPVGSPLSLECTVEGTSNPNLYWYRQAAGRGLQLLFYSVGIGQISSEVPQNLSASRPQDRQFILSSKKLLLSDSGFYLCAWKTGSFLGDTQYFGPGTRLTVL.

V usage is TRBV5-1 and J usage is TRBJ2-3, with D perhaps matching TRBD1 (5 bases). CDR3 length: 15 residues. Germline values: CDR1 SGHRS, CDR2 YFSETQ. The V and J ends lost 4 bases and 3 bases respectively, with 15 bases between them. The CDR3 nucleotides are TGCGCCAGCAGCCGGTCGGCAGGGTGGACAGATACGCAGTATTTT. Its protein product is CASSRSAGWTDTQYF.

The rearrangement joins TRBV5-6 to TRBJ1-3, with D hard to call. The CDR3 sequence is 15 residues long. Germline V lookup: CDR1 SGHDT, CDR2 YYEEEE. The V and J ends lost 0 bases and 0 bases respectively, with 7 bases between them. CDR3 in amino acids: CASSLGPISGNTIYF. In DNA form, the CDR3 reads TGTGCCAGCAGCTTGGGACCGATCTCTGGAAACACCATATATTTT.

CDR3 amino acids: CASMGLAGGPGNEQFF. Here the CDR3 DNA reads TGTGCCAGCATGGGACTAGCGGGAGGGCCTGGCAATGAGCAGTTCTTC. The chain carries TRBV6-1 and TRBJ2-1; 16 bases fit TRBD2. CDR1 is MNHNS and CDR2 is SASEGT in the germline V gene. The CDR3 is 16 amino acids. V lost 7 bases to trimming and J lost 6 bases; unmatched junction nucleotides: 6.

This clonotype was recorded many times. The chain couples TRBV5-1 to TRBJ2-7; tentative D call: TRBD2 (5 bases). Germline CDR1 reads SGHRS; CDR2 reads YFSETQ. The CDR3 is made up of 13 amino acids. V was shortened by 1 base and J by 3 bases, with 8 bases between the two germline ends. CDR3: CASSLSGNYEQYF. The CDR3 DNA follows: TGCGCCAGCAGCTTGAGCGGTAACTACGAGCAGTACTTC.

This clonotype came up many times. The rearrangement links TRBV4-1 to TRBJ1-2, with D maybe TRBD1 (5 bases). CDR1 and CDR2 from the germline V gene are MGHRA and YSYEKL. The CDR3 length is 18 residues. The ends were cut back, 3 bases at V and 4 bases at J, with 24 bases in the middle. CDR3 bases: TGCGCCAGCAGCCAGGGCCAAGTAGGGACCGCGCCGCGCTATGGCTACACCTTC. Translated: CASSQGQVGTAPRYGYTF.

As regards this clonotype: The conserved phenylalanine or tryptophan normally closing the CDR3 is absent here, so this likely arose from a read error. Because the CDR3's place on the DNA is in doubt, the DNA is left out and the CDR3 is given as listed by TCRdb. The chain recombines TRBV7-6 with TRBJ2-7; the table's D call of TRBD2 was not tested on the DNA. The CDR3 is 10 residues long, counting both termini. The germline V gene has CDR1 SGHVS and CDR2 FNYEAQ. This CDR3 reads CASSSGLAGG.

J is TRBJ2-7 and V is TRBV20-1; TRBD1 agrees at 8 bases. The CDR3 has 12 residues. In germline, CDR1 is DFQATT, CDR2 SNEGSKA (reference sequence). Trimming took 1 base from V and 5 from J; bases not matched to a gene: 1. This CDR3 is CSARADRDEQYF. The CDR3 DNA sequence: TGCAGTGCTAGAGCGGACAGGGACGAGCAGTACTTC.

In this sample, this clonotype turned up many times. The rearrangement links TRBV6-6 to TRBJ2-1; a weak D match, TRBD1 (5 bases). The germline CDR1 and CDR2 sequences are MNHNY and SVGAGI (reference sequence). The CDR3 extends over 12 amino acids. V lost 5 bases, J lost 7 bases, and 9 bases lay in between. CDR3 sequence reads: CASSTTVNEQFF. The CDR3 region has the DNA TGTGCCAGCAGTACGACAGTAAATGAGCAGTTCTTC.

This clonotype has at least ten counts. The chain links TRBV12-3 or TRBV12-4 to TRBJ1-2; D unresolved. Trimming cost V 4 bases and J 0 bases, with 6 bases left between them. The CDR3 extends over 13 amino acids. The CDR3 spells CASSSAANYGYTF. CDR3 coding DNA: TGTGCCAGCAGTTCGGCAGCTAACTATGGCTACACCTTC.

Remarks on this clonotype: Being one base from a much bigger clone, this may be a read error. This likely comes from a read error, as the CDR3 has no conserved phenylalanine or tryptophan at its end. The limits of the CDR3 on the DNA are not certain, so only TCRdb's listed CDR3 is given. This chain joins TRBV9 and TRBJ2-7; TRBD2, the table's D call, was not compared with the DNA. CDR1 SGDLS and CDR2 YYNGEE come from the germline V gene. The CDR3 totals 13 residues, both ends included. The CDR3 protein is CASSVSGRSEQCS.

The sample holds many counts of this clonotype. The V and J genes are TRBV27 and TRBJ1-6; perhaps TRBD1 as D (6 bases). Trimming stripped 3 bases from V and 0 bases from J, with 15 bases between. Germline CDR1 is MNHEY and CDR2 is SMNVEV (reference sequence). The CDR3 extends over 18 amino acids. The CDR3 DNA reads TGTGCCAGCAGTTTCCTTACAGGGTCTAGCTCCTATAATTCACCCCTCCACTTT. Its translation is CASSFLTGSSSYNSPLHF.

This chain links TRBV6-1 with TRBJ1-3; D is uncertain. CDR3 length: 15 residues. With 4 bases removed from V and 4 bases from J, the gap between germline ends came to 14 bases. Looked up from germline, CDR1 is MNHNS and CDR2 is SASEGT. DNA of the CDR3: TGTGCCAGCAGTGCCTGGTCCCTCGGGGGAAACACCATATATTTT. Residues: CASSAWSLGGNTIYF.

The CDR3 nucleotides read TGTGCCAGCAGCTTAGTGAGCCTAGCGGGAGGGAACGAGCAGTACTTC. Its protein product is CASSLVSLAGGNEQYF. J is TRBJ2-7 and V is TRBV7-9, with 12 bases lining up with TRBD2. The CDR3 is made up of 16 amino acids. The V and J ends lost 1 base and 5 bases, in that order; junction bases with no gene match: 6. In germline, CDR1 is SEHNR, CDR2 FQNEAQ (reference sequence).

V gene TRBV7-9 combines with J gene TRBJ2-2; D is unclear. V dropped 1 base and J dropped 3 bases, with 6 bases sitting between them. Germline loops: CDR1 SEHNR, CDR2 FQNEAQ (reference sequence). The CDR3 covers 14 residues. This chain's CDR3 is CASSLDVHTGELFF. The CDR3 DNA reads TGTGCCAGCAGCTTAGATGTCCACACCGGGGAGCTGTTTTTT.

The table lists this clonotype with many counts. CDR3 in DNA: TGTGCCAGCAGTTTTAGGGTAGCGGGAGACGAGCAGTTCTTC. This encodes CASSFRVAGDEQFF. The V and J genes are TRBV12-3 or TRBV12-4 and TRBJ2-1, with 9 bases that match TRBD2. V lost 3 bases, J lost 10 bases, and 7 bases stayed unmatched. This CDR3 comprises 14 residues.